The clone carrying this T cell receptor (beta chain) has more than one count but fewer than ten. The data belong to a study of blood T cell repertoires in COVID-19. Trimming took 2 bases from V and 7 from J, leaving 14 bases between them. CDR1 ENHRY and CDR2 SYGVKD come from the germline V gene. The CDR3 totals 15 residues. Produced via immunoSEQ multiplex PCR; TCRdb's table is partial and in-frame only. Of about 370,000 clones in the sample, 89% were seen once. Sequenced: peripheral blood. The TCR was taken from a woman in her twenties or thirties with COVID-19, enrolled during active disease. The chain is built from TRBV10-3 and TRBJ2-2; D uncertain. The CDR3 region is CAISEPTIRVGELFF. The CDR3 region has the DNA TGTGCCATCAGTGAGCCGACGATACGGGTCGGGGAGCTGTTTTTT.